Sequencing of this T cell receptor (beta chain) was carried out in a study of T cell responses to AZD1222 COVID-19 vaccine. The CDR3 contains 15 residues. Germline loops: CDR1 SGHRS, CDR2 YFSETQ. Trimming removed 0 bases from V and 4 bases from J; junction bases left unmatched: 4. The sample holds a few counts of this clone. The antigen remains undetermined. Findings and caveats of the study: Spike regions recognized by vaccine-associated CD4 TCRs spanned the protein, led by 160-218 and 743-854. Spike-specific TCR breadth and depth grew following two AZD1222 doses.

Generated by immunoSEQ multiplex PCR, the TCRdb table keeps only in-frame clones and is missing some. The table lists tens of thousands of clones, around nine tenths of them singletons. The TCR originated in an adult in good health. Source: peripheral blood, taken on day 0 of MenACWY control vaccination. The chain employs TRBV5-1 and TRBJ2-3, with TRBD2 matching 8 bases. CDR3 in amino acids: CASSLAGLGADTQYF. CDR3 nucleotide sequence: TGCGCCAGCAGCTTGGCGGGACTAGGGGCAGATACGCAGTATTTT.